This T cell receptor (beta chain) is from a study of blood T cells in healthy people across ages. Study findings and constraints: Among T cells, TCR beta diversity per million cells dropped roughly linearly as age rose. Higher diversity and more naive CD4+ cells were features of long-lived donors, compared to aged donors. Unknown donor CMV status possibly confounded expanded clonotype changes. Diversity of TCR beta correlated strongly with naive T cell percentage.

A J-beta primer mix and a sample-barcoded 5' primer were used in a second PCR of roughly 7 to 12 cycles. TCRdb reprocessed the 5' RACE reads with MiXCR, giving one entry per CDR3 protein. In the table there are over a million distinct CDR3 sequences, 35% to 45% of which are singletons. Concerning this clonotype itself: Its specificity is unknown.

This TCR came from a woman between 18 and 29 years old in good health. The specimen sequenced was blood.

DNA of the CDR3: TGCAGCGTTGCTTATAAGGGTGCCTCCTACGAGCAGTACTTC. It translates to CSVAYKGASYEQYF. This chain uses TRBV29-1 with TRBJ2-7; no firm D call. The ends were cut back, 4 bases at V and 0 bases at J, with 13 bases in the middle. Germline V gene sequence: CDR1 SQVTM, CDR2 ANQGSEA. There are 14 residues in the CDR3.